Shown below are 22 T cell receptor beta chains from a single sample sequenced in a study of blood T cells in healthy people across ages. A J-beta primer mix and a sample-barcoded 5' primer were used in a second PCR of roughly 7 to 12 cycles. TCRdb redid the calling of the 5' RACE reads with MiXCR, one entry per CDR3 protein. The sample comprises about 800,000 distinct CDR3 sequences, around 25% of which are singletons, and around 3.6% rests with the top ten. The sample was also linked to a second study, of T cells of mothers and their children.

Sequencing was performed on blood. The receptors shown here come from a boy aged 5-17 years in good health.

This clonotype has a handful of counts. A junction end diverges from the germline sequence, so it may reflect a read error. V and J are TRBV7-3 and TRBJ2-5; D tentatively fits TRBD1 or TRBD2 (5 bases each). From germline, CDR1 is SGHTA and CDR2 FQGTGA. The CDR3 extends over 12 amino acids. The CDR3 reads CASSLGTNEQLF. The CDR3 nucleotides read TGTGCCAGCAGCTTAGGGACCAATGAGCAGCTCTTC.

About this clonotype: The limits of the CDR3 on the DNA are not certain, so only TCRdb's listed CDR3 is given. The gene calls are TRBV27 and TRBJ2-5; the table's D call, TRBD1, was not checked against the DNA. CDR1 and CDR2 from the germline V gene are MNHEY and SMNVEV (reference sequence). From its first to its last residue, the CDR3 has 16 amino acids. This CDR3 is CASSGQGGFGPGDQYF.

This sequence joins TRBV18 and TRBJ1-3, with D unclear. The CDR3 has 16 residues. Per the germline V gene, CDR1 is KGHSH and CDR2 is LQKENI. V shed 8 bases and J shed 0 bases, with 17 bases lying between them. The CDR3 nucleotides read TGTGCCAGCCCATCTGTAGACGGCGTCTCTGGAAACACCATATATTTT. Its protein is CASPSVDGVSGNTIYF.

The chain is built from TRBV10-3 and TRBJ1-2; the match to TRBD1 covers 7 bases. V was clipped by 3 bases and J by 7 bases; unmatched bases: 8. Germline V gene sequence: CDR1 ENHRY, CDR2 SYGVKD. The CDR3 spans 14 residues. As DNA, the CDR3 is TGTGCCATCAGTGACCTCACAGGGGCTGGTGGCTACACCTTC. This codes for CAISDLTGAGGYTF.

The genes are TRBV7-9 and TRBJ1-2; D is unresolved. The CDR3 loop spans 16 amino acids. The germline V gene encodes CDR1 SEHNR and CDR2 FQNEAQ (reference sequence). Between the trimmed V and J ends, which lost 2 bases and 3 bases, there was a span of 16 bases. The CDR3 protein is CASSLSVVFAYYGYTF. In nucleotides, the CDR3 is TGTGCCAGCAGCTTAAGCGTTGTGTTTGCCTACTATGGCTACACCTTC.

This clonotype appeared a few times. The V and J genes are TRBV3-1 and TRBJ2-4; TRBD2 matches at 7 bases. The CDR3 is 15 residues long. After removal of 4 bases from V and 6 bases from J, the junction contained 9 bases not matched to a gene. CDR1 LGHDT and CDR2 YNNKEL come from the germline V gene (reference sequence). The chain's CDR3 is CASSPRIWEGNIQYF. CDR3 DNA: TGTGCCAGCAGCCCAAGAATATGGGAGGGAAACATTCAGTACTTC. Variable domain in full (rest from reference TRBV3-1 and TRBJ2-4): DTAVSQTPKYLVTQMGNDKSIKCEQNLGHDTMYWYKQDSKKFLKIMFSYNNKELIINETVPNRFSPKSPDKAHLNLHINSLELGDSAVYFCASSPRIWEGNIQYFGAGTRLSVL.

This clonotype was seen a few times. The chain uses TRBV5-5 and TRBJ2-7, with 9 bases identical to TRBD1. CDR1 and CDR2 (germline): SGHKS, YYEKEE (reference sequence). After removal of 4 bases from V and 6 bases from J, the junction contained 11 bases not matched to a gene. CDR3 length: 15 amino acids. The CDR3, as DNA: TGTGCCAGCAGCCCTCCTGGGGACAGGGATGTCGAGCAGTACTTC. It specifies CASSPPGDRDVEQYF.

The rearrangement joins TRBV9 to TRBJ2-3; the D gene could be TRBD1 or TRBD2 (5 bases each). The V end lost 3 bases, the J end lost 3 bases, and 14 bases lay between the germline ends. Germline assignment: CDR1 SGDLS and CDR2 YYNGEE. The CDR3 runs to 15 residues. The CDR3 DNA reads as TGTGCCAGCAGCGCCTTGGGACGGGATACAGATACGCAGTATTTT. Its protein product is CASSALGRDTDTQYF.

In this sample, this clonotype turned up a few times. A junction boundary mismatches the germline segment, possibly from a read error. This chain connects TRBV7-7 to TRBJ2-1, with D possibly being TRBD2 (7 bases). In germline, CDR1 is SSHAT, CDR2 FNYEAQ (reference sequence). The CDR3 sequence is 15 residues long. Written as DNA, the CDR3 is TGTGCTAGCAGCCCCGATAGGGGGGGTTGGGATGAGCAGTTCTTC. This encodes CASSPDRGGWDEQFF. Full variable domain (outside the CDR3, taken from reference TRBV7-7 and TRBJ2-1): GAGVSQSPRYKVTKRGQDVTLRCDPISSHATLYWYQQALGQGPEFLTYFNYEAQPDKSGLPSDRFSAERPEGSISTLTIQRTEQRDSAMYRCASSPDRGGWDEQFFGPGTRLTVL.

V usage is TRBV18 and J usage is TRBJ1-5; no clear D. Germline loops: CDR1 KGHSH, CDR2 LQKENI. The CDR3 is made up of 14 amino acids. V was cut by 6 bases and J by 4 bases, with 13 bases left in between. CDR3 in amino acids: CASSPMDGNQPQHF. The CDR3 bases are TGTGCCAGCTCTCCGATGGACGGGAATCAGCCCCAGCATTTT.

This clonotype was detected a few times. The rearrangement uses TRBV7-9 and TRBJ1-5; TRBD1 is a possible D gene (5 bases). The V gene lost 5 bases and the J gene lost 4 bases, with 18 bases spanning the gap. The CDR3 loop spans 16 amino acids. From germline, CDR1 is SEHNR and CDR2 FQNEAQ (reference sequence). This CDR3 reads CASSRGGNQGNQPQHF. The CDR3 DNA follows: TGTGCCAGCAGCCGGGGGGGAAATCAGGGTAATCAGCCCCAGCATTTT. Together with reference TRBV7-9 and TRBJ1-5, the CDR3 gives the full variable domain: DTGVSQNPRHKITKRGQNVTFRCDPISEHNRLYWYRQTLGQGPEFLTYFQNEAQLEKSRLLSDRFSAERPKGSFSTLEIQRTEQGDSAMYLCASSRGGNQGNQPQHFGDGTRLSIL.

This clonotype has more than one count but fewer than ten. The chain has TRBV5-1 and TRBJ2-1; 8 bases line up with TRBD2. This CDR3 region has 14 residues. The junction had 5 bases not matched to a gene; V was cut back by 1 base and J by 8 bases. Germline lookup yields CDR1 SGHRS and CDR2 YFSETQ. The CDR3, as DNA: TGCGCCAGCAGCTTGCGAAGCGGGGGCCATGAGCAGTTCTTC. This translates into CASSLRSGGHEQFF. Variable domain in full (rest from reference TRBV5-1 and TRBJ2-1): KAGVTQTPRYLIKTRGQQVTLSCSPISGHRSVSWYQQTPGQGLQFLFEYFSETQRNKGNFPGRFSGRQFSNSRSEMNVSTLELGDSALYLCASSLRSGGHEQFFGPGTRLTVL.

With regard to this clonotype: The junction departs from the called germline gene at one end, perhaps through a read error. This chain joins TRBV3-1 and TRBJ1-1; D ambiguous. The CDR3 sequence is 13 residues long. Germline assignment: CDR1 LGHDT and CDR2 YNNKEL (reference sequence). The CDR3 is CASSPPGLRAVLF. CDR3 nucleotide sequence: TGTGCCAGCAGCCCACCGGGCCTTCGGGCGGTTCTCTTT.

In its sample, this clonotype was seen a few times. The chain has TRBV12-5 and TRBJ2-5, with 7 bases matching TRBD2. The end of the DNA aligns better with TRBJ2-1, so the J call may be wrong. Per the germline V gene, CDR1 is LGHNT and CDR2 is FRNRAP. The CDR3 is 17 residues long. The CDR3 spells CASGLNLAAPKWNEQFF. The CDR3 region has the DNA TGTGCTAGTGGTTTGAACCTAGCGGCCCCCAAGTGGAATGAGCAGTTCTTC.

The CDR3 sequence: CASSLLTSGSILYNEQFF. In nucleotides, the CDR3 is TGTGCCAGCAGCTTACTGACTAGCGGGAGTATTCTCTACAATGAGCAGTTCTTC. The chain carries TRBV7-2 and TRBJ2-1, with 12 bases identical to TRBD2. Germline CDR1 and CDR2: SGHTA and FQGNSA. V trimming: 2 bases; J trimming: 3 bases; junction bases outside the gene matches: 8. The CDR3 runs 18 residues.

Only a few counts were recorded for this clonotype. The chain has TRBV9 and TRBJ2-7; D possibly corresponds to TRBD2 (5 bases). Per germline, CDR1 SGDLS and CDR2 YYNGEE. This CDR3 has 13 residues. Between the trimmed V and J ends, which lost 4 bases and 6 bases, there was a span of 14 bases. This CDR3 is CASSPGLAAEQYF. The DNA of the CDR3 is TGTGCCAGCAGCCCCGGACTCGCCGCCGAGCAGTACTTC. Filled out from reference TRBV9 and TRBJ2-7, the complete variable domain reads DSGVTQTPKHLITATGQRVTLRCSPRSGDLSVYWYQQSLDQGLQFLIQYYNGEERAKGNILERFSAQQFPDLHSELNLSSLELGDSALYFCASSPGLAAEQYFGPGTRLTVT.

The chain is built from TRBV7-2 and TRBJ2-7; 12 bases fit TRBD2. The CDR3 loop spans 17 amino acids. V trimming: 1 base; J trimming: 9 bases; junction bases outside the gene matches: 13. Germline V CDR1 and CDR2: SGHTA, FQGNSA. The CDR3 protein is CASSLVFASGGAHGQYF. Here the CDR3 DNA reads TGTGCCAGCAGCTTAGTCTTTGCTAGCGGGGGGGCACACGGGCAGTACTTC.

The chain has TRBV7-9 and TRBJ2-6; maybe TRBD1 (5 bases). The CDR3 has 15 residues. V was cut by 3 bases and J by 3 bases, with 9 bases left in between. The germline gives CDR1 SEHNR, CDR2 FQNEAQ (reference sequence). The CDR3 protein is CASSFPGYGANVLTF. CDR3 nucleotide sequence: TGTGCCAGCAGCTTTCCAGGGTATGGGGCCAACGTCCTGACTTTC.

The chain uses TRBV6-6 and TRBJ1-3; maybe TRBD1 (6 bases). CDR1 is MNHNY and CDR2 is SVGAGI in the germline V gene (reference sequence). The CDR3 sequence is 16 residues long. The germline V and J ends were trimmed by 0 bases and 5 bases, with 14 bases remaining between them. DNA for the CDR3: TGTGCCAGCAGTTACTCGGTGGCAGGGGTCAGAAACACCATATATTTT. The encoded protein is CASSYSVAGVRNTIYF.

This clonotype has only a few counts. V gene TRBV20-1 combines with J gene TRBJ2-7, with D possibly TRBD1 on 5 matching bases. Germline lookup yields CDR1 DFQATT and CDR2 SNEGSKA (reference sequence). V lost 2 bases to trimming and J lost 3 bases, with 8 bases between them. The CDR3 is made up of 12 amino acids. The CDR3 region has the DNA TGCAGTGCTAGAAAGGGGTTCTACGAGCAGTACTTC. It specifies CSARKGFYEQYF.

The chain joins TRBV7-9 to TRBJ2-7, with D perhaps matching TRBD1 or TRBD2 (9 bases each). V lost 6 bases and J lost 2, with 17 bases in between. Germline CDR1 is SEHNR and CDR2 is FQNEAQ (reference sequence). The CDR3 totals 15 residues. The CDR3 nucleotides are TGTGCCAGCAGTCCTAGCGGGACAGGGACCTACGAGCAGTACTTC. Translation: CASSPSGTGTYEQYF.

In DNA, the CDR3 is TGTGCCAGCAGCGTTAACAGGGGTCCCTACAATGAGCAGTTCTTC. Translation gives CASSVNRGPYNEQFF. This rearrangement joins TRBV9 to TRBJ2-1; 7 bases are a match to TRBD1. The CDR3 extends over 15 amino acids. V was clipped by 2 bases and J by 2 bases; unmatched bases: 4. In germline, CDR1 is SGDLS, CDR2 YYNGEE.